This T cell receptor (beta chain) was identified in a study of PD-L1 blockade in urothelial cancer. Study background: Atezolizumab was started by patients at some point between 2014 and 2016 at 1,200 mg intravenously every 3 weeks.

Assay used: immunoSEQ multiplex PCR; TCRdb lists only in-frame clones, some missing. The table has 75,000 to 95,000 clones, about 82% seen once; the top ten hold 5.5% to 7.5%. Time point in this sample: pretreatment peripheral blood. Each individual provided 1 to 8 samples (taken pretreatment and on-treatment). Specimen: PBMCs, collected around atezolizumab (anti-PD-L1) treatment. The sequence derives from a man in his forties or fifties with urothelial cancer.

This chain's CDR3 is CASSSIAPKQSNEQFF. In DNA form, the CDR3 reads TGTGCCAGCAGCTCAATCGCCCCGAAACAATCTAATGAGCAGTTCTTC. The chain couples TRBV28 to TRBJ2-1; no reliable D call. V gave up 6 bases and J gave up 7 bases, with 22 bases separating them. CDR1 and CDR2 from the germline V gene are MDHEN and SYDVKM. This CDR3 has 16 residues.